This T cell receptor (beta chain) was retrieved from a study of blood T cells in healthy people across ages. Study-level findings and limits: Leaving the PBMCs unsorted stopped any conclusive comparison of naive versus antigen-experienced cells. Significant beta diversity loss was already apparent by age 40, declining roughly linearly.

The V gene's germline CDR1 is SGHDT and CDR2 YYEEEE. Trimming left V 3 bases short and J 5 bases short, with 20 bases between. There are 16 residues in the CDR3. Using a J-beta primer mix together with a sample-barcoded 5' primer, a second PCR was run for 7 to 11 cycles. In TCRdb, the 5' RACE reads were re-called with MiXCR into one record per CDR3 protein. The sample carries roughly 550,000 distinct CDR3 sequences, less than 25% recorded once. Those donating, healthy Caucasian individuals from Russia, were aged roughly 6 to 95. This clonotype was recorded a few times. Antigen specificity is unknown. A further study also used this sample, focusing on T cells of mothers and their children.

Sequenced material: blood. The rearrangement links TRBV5-6 to TRBJ2-5, with D unresolved. The receptor was derived from a boy younger than 18 in good health. The CDR3 loop is CASSWVALPVGETQYF. CDR3 nucleotides: TGTGCCAGCAGCTGGGTGGCACTTCCTGTTGGGGAGACCCAGTACTTC. The full variable domain, its missing parts supplied by reference TRBV5-6 and TRBJ2-5, is DAGVTQSPTHLIKTRGQQVTLRCSPKSGHDTVSWYQQALGQGPQFIFQYYEEEERQRGNFPDRFSGHQFPNYSSELNVNALLLGDSALYLCASSWVALPVGETQYFGPGTRLLVL.